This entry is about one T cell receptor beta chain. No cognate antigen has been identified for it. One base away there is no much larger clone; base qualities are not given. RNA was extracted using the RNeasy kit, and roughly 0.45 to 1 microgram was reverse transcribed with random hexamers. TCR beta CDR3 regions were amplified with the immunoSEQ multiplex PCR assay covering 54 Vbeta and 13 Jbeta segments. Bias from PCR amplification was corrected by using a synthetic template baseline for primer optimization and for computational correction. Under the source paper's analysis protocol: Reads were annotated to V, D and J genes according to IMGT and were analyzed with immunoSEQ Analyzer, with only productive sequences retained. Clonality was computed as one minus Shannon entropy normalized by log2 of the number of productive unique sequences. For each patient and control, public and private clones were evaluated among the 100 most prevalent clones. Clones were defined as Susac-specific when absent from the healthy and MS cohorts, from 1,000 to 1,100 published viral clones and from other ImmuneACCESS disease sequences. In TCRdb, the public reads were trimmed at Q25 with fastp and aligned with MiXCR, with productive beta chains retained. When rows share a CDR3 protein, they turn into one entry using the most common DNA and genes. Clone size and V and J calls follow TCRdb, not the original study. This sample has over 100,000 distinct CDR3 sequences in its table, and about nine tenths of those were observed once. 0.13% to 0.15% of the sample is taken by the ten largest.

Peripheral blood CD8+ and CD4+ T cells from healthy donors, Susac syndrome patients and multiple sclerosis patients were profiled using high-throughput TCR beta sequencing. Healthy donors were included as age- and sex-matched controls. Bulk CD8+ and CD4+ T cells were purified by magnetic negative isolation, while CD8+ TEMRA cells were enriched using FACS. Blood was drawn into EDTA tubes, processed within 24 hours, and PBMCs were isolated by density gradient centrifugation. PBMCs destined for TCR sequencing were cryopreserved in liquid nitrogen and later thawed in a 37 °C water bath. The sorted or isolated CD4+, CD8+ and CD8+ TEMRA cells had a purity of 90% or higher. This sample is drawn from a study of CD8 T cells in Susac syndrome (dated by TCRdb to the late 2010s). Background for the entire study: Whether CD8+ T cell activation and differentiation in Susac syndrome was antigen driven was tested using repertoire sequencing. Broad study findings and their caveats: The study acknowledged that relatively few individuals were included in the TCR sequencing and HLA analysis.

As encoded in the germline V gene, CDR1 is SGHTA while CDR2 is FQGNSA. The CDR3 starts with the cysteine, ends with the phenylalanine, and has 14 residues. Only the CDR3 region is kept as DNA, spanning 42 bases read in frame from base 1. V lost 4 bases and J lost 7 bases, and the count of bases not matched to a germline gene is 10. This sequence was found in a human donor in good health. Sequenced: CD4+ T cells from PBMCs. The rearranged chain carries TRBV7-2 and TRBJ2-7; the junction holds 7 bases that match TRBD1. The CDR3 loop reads CASSSIDRAGEQYF. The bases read TGTGCCAGCAGCTCCATCGACAGGGCAGGGGAGCAGTACTTC.